This is a list of T cell receptor beta chains from one sample in a study of T-cell memory formation after mild COVID-19. MiXCR, applied by TCRdb to the 5' RACE reads, yields one record per CDR3 protein. The sample includes around 200,000 distinct CDR3 sequences, about 21% of them seen just once. The sample consisted of PBMCs or a T cell subset sorted from them (not recorded which). The receptors derive from an adult woman who had mild COVID-19 (a few samples of this study predate the infection). Cell type and time point are not known. The CDR3 runs from the conserved cysteine through the conserved F or W. The D gene is left open where the match is weak. The size entry is marked missing in some rows and otherwise reads once, few, many or a size class.

d_gene	abundance	v_gene	j_gene	CDR3nt	CDR3aa
.	.	TRBV19	TRBJ1-2	TGTGCCAGTTGGATCGAGGTTGGCTACACCTTC	CASWIEVGYTF
.	few	TRBV7-9	TRBJ2-2	TGTGCCAGCAGCGGACGCCCGGCCGAGGACAGTTTCACCGGGGAGCTGTTTTTT	CASSGRPAEDSFTGELFF
TRBD2	.	TRBV4-1	TRBJ2-1	TGCGCCAGCAGCCCTCGGGGGGGCCCTGGCAATGAGCAGTTCTTC	CASSPRGGPGNEQFF
.	few	TRBV18	TRBJ1-5	TGTGCCAGCTCACCAGAGCAACATAGCAATCAGCCCCAGCATTTT	CASSPEQHSNQPQHF
TRBD1	.	TRBV5-6	TRBJ1-5	TGTGCCAGCAGCTCCCGGGACAGGAACAATCAGCCCCAGCATTTT	CASSSRDRNNQPQHF
TRBD2	.	TRBV12-3/TRBV12-4	TRBJ2-7	TGTGCCAGCAGTCCCAAACCGGGGGGACTCTACGAGCAGTACTTC	CASSPKPGGLYEQYF
.	.	TRBV6-1	TRBJ1-1	TGTGCCAGCAATAGGGATGGTTGGGAAGCCACCACTGAAGCTTTCTTT	CASNRDGWEATTEAFF
TRBD1	.	TRBV7-2	TRBJ2-7	TGTGCCAGCAGCTTCTTCGGGACAGTCTCCTACGAGCAGTACTTC	CASSFFGTVSYEQYF
TRBD1	.	TRBV5-1	TRBJ2-7	TGCGCCAGCAGCCTAGCCGGGACAGGGGGTTCCTACGAGCAGTACTTC	CASSLAGTGGSYEQYF
.	.	TRBV6-5	TRBJ2-7	TGTGCCAGCAAGGGGTGGCAGGGGTCCTACGAGCAGTACTTC	CASKGWQGSYEQYF
TRBD2	.	TRBV4-1	TRBJ2-7	TGCGCCAGCAGCCAAGAGGAGACTAGCGGGGGAAGTAGCTCCTACGAGCAGTACTTC	CASSQEETSGGSSSYEQYF
TRBD2	.	TRBV5-1	TRBJ2-7	TGCGCCAGCAGCTTCCAGACTAGCGGGGGGGCCACCACCTCCTACGAGCAGTACTTC	CASSFQTSGGATTSYEQYF
.	many	TRBV7-9	TRBJ2-7	TGTGCCAGCAGCCCAAAGATCACCTACGAGCAGTACTTC	CASSPKITYEQYF